This T cell receptor beta chain was sequenced during a study of circulating and synovial CD4+ cells in juvenile arthritis. The CDR3 loop spans 14 amino acids. Germline values: CDR1 SQVTM, CDR2 ANQGSEA. Trimming left V 3 bases short and J 6 bases short, with 18 bases between. Study findings and constraints: Bulk blood CD4 samples held at least an order of magnitude more or fewer genomes than CPL. Compared with bulk blood, circulating pathogenic-like lymphocytes shared substantially more CDR3 sequences with synovial T cells.

Comment on this clone: Antigen: not known.

Sequencing was performed with immunoSEQ multiplex PCR; in TCRdb, only in-frame clones are kept and a portion is missing. The table has several thousand clones, roughly 79% seen once. Sequenced samples came from active juvenile idiopathic arthritis patients. The receptor was isolated from a human donor with juvenile idiopathic arthritis. The chain couples TRBV29-1 to TRBJ2-7; a possible D gene is TRBD2 (5 bases). Sequencing input: CD4+ T cells from synovial fluid. In DNA form, the CDR3 reads TGCAGCGTTGAGGCTGCTTACGGGGTCGGCGAGCAGTACTTC. Translated, it gives CSVEAAYGVGEQYF.